This T cell receptor beta chain was documented in a study of T-cell reconstitution after alpha-beta-depleted transplantation in children (dated by TCRdb to about 2016). Regarding the complete study: T-cell immune reconstitution after TCRalphabeta/CD19-depleted allogeneic hematopoietic cell transplantation in children was quantitatively tracked in the study by means of TCR repertoire profiling. Paper-wide results and their limitations: In some patients, high TCRbeta diversity at day 60 was attributed to recipient T cells and intrathymic progenitors that had survived conditioning. Hyperexpanded clone frequencies declined over subsequent months; after one year, T-cell counts and TCRbeta diversity were mostly attributed to newly produced T cells. The apparently early alphabetaT-cell count recovery about two months after transplant was reportedly dependent on only several hundred rapidly expanded clones derived from non-depleted graft cells.

In regard to this clonotype: This receptor's antigen is unknown. No much larger clone exists at a distance of one base, and base qualities are not known.

Receptor amplification or capture employed PCR. For sequencing, an Illumina HiSeq 2500 was employed. To normalize quantification of the TCRbeta repertoire, the TCR libraries were built with molecular barcoding that relied on unique molecular identifiers. In TCRdb, the public reads were trimmed at Q25 with fastp and aligned with MiXCR, with productive beta chains retained. One record per CDR3 amino acid sequence lists the most common genes and DNA. This sample has about 250,000 distinct CDR3 sequences in its table, and around 25% of those were observed once. The ten largest clones add up to 4% to 5.5% of the sample. The treatment or condition label for this specimen denotes: allogeneic hematopoietic cell transplantation with graft depleted of TCRalphabeta T cells and CD19 B cells. Transplant recipients were children who received TCRalphabeta/CD19-depleted allogeneic hematopoietic cell grafts. CDR1 and CDR2 were assigned from the germline V gene as MGHRA and YSYEKL. The CDR3 contains 17 residues, cysteine and phenylalanine counted. Of all the DNA, just the CDR3 is kept, 51 bases in frame from base 1. V has 1 base trimmed and J has 4 bases trimmed; junction bases matching no gene number 11.

The chain links TRBV4-1 with TRBJ1-2; TRBD1 agrees with 8 junctional bases. This specimen was PBMCs, mostly from graft donor cells, taken 360 days after TCRalphabeta/CD19-depleted stem cell transplant. The origin of this receptor is a female patient aged 2-9 years who had a stem cell transplant for congenital amegakaryocytic thrombocytopenia, so the T cells may come from the graft donor. The CDR3: CASSQGGDRRLLYGYTF. DNA sequence: TGCGCCAGCAGCCAAGGAGGGGACAGGAGGTTACTCTATGGCTACACCTTC.